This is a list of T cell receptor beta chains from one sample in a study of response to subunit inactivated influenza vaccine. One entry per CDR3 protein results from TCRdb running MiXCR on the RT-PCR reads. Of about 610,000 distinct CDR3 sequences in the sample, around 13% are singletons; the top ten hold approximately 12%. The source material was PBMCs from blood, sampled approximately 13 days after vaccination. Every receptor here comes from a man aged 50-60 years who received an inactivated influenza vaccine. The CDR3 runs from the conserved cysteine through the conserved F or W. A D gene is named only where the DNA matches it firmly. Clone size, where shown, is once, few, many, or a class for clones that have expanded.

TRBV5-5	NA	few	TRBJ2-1	TGTGCCAGCAGCTTGGGCGCTAGCCGAAATTACAATGAGCAGTTCTTC	CASSLGASRNYNEQFF
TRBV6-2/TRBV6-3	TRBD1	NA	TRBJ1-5	TGTGCCACTCGGACAGGGCTTAGCAATCAGCCCCAGCATTTT	CATRTGLSNQPQHF
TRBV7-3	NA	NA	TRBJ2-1	TGTGCCAGCAGGCAAACCGGGACTTCGAATGAGCAGTTCTTC	CASRQTGTSNEQFF
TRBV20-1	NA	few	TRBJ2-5	TGCAGTTTTGACCGGGACGCCAGGACCCAGTACTTC	CSFDRDARTQYF
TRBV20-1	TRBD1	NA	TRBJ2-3	TGCAGTGCTATGACAGGGGGTGGCACAGATACGCAGTATTTT	CSAMTGGGTDTQYF
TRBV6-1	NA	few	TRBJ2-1	TGTGCCAGCAGTGATATGGCGGCTTGGGGCAATGAGCAGTTCTTC	CASSDMAAWGNEQFF
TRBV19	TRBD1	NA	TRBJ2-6	TGTGCCAGTAGTTTCCATCCGGGACAGGGGTCGTCTGGGGCCAACGTCCTGACTTTC	CASSFHPGQGSSGANVLTF
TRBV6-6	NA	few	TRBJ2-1	TGTGCCAGCAGTGACACAGGAGGCCCTGAGCAGTTCTTC	CASSDTGGPEQFF
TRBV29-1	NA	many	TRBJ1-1	TGCAGCATCCGGGACGGGAACACTGAAGCTTTCTTT	CSIRDGNTEAFF
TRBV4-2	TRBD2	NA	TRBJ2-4	TGTGCCAGCAGCCAAATAGCGGGGGGGCCGCACATTCAGTACTTC	CASSQIAGGPHIQYF
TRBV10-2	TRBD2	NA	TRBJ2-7	TGCGCCAGCAGTGAGGGGCGGGGGGAGCAGTACTTC	CASSEGRGEQYF
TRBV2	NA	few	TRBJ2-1	TGTGCCAGCAAGGTTCTCCGGGATGAGCAGTTCTTC	CASKVLRDEQFF
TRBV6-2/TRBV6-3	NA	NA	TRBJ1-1	TGTGCCAGCACTAAGGGAGGGCACTTGAACACTGAAGCTTTCTTT	CASTKGGHLNTEAFF
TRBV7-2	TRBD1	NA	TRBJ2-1	TGTGCCAGCAGCCCCCCCACAGGGGTTATGCATGAGCAGTTCTTC	CASSPPTGVMHEQFF
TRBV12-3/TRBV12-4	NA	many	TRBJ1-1	TGTGCCAGCAGTTCGGGGACCTGGACTGAAGCTTTCTTT	CASSSGTWTEAFF
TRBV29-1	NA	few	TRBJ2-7	TGCAGCGTTGCCCAGGGATTGAACTACGAGCAGTACTTC	CSVAQGLNYEQYF
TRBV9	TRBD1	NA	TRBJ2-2	TGTGCCAGCAGCGTAGCCCTATCGATGGCCGGGACAGGGAGCACCGGGGAGCTGTTTTTT	CASSVALSMAGTGSTGELFF
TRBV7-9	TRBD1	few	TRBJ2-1	TGTGCCAGCAGCTCCCGGACAGGGCAAGAGAATGAGCAGTTCTTC	CASSSRTGQENEQFF
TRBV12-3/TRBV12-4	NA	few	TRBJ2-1	TGTGCCAGCAGGCCCGCCGGGTCTGAGCAGTTCTTC	CASRPAGSEQFF
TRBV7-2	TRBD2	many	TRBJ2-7	TGTGCCAGCAGCATAGGCCCCGGGACTAGCGGAACCTACGAGCAGTACTTC	CASSIGPGTSGTYEQYF
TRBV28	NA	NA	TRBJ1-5	TGTGCCAGCAGTTTAACCGGTCAGCCCCAGCATTTT	CASSLTGQPQHF
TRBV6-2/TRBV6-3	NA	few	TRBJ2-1	TGTGCCAGCAGAACTAGCACCAATGAGCAGTTCTTC	CASRTSTNEQFF
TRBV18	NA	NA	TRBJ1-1	TGTGCCAGCTCACCACCGGCCCGGGGCACTGAAGCTTTCTTT	CASSPPARGTEAFF
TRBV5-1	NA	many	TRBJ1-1	TGCGCCAGCAGCGAGGTAGGGTCTGAAGCTTTCTTT	CASSEVGSEAFF
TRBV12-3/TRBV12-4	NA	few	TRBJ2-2	TGTGCCAGCAGGGGACGTTCGAACACCGGGGAGCTGTTTTTT	CASRGRSNTGELFF
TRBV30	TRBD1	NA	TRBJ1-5	TGTGCCTGGTCACAGGGGAGGAATCAGCCCCAGCATTTT	CAWSQGRNQPQHF
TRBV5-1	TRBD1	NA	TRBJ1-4	TGCGCCAGCAGCCTGGACAGGGGCGGTGAAAAACTGTTTTTT	CASSLDRGGEKLFF
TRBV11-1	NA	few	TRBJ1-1	TGTGCCAGCAGCTTAGCGGATTCGGGAGCCACTGAAGCTTTCTTT	CASSLADSGATEAFF
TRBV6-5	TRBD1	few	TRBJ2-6	TGTGCCAGCAGTTATTTCCGACAGGGGGACGGGGCCAACGTCCTGACTTTC	CASSYFRQGDGANVLTF
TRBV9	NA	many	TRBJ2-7	TGTGCCAGCAGCGTAGGAGGCAACGAGCAGTACTTC	CASSVGGNEQYF
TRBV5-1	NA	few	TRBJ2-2	TGCGCCAGCAGCTTGGCCATGGGGTTCAACACCGGGGAGCTGTTTTTT	CASSLAMGFNTGELFF
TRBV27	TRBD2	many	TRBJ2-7	TGTGCCAGCCTTAGCGGGAGCGAGCAGTACTTC	CASLSGSEQYF
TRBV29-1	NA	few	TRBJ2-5	TGCAGCGCTCGCGGTAGCGGAGGCGAGACCCAGTACTTC	CSARGSGGETQYF
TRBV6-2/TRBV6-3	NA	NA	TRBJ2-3	TGTGCCAGCAAGACGGGAACCACAGATACGCAGTATTTT	CASKTGTTDTQYF
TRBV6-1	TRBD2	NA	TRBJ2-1	TGTGCCAGCAGGACGACTAGCGGGAGAGCCTACAATGAGCAGTTCTTC	CASRTTSGRAYNEQFF
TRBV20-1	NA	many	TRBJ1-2	TGCAGTGCTAGAGATCCGGGTACTTATGGCTACACCTTC	CSARDPGTYGYTF
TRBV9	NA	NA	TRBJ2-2	TGTGCCAGCAGCGTAGGTCCGAATTCGAACACCGGGGAGCTGTTTTTT	CASSVGPNSNTGELFF
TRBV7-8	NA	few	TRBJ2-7	TGTGCCAGCAGCTTAGAGGTCGGGATTAGGTCTCTCCTCTACGAGCAGTACTTC	CASSLEVGIRSLLYEQYF
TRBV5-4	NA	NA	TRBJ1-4	TGTGCCAGCACCACGAAGGGGGGTAATGAAAAACTGTTTTTT	CASTTKGGNEKLFF
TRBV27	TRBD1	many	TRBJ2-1	TGTGCCAGCAGTCGAACAGGGGGCCGAGAGCAGTTCTTC	CASSRTGGREQFF
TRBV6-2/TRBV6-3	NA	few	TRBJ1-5	TGTGCCAGCAGTCAACCCTTTCGGAATAGCAATCAGCCCCAGCATTTT	CASSQPFRNSNQPQHF
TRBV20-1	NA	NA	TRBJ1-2	TGCAGTGTATCCGGCACCACTAACTATGGCTACACCTTC	CSVSGTTNYGYTF
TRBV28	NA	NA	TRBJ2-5	TGTGCCAGCACCCGAGGTTTAGAGACCCAGTACTTC	CASTRGLETQYF
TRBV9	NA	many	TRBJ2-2	TGTGCCAGCAGCGTACAGGGTGGCGGCACCGGGGAGCTGTTTTTT	CASSVQGGGTGELFF
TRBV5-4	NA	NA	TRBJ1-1	TGTGCCAGCGGACAACAGGGAAGTTTAACTGAAGCTTTCTTT	CASGQQGSLTEAFF
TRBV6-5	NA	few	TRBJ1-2	TGTGCCAGCAGACAGACAGTTGGGGGCTACACCTTC	CASRQTVGGYTF
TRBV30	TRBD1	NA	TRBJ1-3	TGTGCCTGGAGTGAACAGGGGACCACCATATATTTT	CAWSEQGTTIYF
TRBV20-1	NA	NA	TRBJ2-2	TGCAGTGCTAGTTACGTAAACACCGGGGAGCTGTTTTTT	CSASYVNTGELFF
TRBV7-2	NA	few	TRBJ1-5	TGTGCCAGCAGCTTTAACAGCTATCAGCCCCAGCATTTT	CASSFNSYQPQHF
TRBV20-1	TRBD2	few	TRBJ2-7	TGCAGTGCTACTTTAGCGGGGCCCTACTCCTACGAGCAGTACTTC	CSATLAGPYSYEQYF
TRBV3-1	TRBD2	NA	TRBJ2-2	TGTGCCAGCAAGATTACTAGCGGGAACACCGGGGAGCTGTTTTTT	CASKITSGNTGELFF
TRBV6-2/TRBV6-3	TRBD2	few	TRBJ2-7	TGTGCCAGCAGCCGGGGACTAGCGCACTCCTACGAGCAGTACTTC	CASSRGLAHSYEQYF